This is a list of T cell receptor beta chains from one sample in a study of CD8 T cells in ankylosing spondylitis. TCRdb re-analysed the 5' RACE reads in MiXCR, keeping a single row per CDR3 protein. The sample records 500,000 to 550,000 distinct CDR3 sequences, about 13% being singletons. Sequencing used blood, either unsorted or a sorted T cell fraction (not recorded which). The receptors derive from a male donor with ankylosing spondylitis. Each CDR3 is given with its conserved first and last residue. D genes are given only for firm matches. Size is stated for part of the rows, as once, few or many counts, or as a class when the clone is expanded.

>TRBJ2-5|.|.|TRBV20-1
TGCAGTGCCCCGGGACGGCAGGGAGGAGAGACCCAGTACTTC
CSAPGRQGGETQYF
>TRBJ1-4|.|.|TRBV5-8
TGTGCCAGCAGCTTGTTGGCTACCTCTAATGAAAAACTGTTTTTT
CASSLLATSNEKLFF
>TRBJ2-2|many|.|TRBV4-2
TGTGCCAGCAGCCTGGGACCCTCTACCGGGGAGCTGTTTTTT
CASSLGPSTGELFF
>TRBJ2-2|many|TRBD2|TRBV4-2
TGTGCCAGCAGCCAAGATAAGGGACTAGCGGGAGATATCGGGGAGCTGTTTTTT
CASSQDKGLAGDIGELFF
>TRBJ2-5|.|.|TRBV27
TGTGCCAGCAGTTTAGGGGCAAGCCCTTACCAAGAGACCCAGTACTTC
CASSLGASPYQETQYF
>TRBJ1-3|few|TRBD1|TRBV5-1
TGCGCCAGCAGCTTAAGGGGACAGGGCTCTGGAAACACCATATATTTT
CASSLRGQGSGNTIYF
>TRBJ1-4|.|.|TRBV6-5
TGTGCCAGCAGTTTAACCGCAAATGAAAAACTGTTTTTT
CASSLTANEKLFF
>TRBJ1-4|few|TRBD1|TRBV29-1
TGCAGCGTCGCTACAGGGGTTAAAAAACTGTTTTTT
CSVATGVKKLFF
>TRBJ2-1|.|TRBD2|TRBV20-1
TGCAGTGCCGGGGGAAATTCATTTGGTAGCGGGTACGAGCAGTTCTTC
CSAGGNSFGSGYEQFF
>TRBJ2-1|.|.|TRBV5-1
TGCGCCAGCAGCTGGGGGGATGTAAGCTACAATGAGCAGTTCTTC
CASSWGDVSYNEQFF
>TRBJ2-1|.|TRBD1|TRBV5-1
TGCGCCAGCAGCCCATACAGGGGTGACGAGGGCAATGAGCAGTTCTTC
CASSPYRGDEGNEQFF
>TRBJ2-1|.|TRBD2|TRBV12-3/TRBV12-4
TGTGCCAGCAGTTACCGACTAGCGGGCCGAAGGGGGGAGCAGTTCTTC
CASSYRLAGRRGEQFF
>TRBJ1-1|few|TRBD1|TRBV5-1
TGCGCCAGCAGCGCTCGGGACAGGGGCGGAAGAAACTCTGAAGCTTTCTTT
CASSARDRGGRNSEAFF
>TRBJ1-2|few|.|TRBV6-1
TGTGCCAGCAGTGAAGCCCGGCCTTATGGCTACACCTTC
CASSEARPYGYTF
>TRBJ1-5|few|.|TRBV7-9
TGTGCCAGCAGCTTCGGGACGGGAAGCAATCAGCCCCAGCATTTT
CASSFGTGSNQPQHF
>TRBJ2-1|.|TRBD2|TRBV20-1
TGCAGTGCGGGGAGCGGGAGTGTTTACAATGAGCAGTTCTTC
CSAGSGSVYNEQFF
>TRBJ2-5|many|.|TRBV11-2
TGTGCCAGCAGCTTAGATGGCCTCGGAGGGGAGACCCAGTACTTC
CASSLDGLGGETQYF
>TRBJ2-2|.|.|TRBV20-1
TGCAGTGCTAGAGTCCTAAACACCGGGGAGCTGTTTTTT
CSARVLNTGELFF
>TRBJ2-3|.|.|TRBV12-3/TRBV12-4
TGTGCCAGCAGTTTAAAGTTGGGGGTCCTCACAGATACGCAGTATTTT
CASSLKLGVLTDTQYF
>TRBJ1-1|.|.|TRBV5-1
TGCGCCAGCAGCTTGTCTCGGAACATGAACACTGAAGCTTTCTTT
CASSLSRNMNTEAFF
>TRBJ2-5|few|.|TRBV12-3/TRBV12-4
TGTGCCAGCAGTTTAGTCGGGAAAGAGACCCAGTACTTC
CASSLVGKETQYF
>TRBJ2-7|few|.|TRBV5-1
TGCGCCAGCAGATTCGGAGCAGCAACCTACGAGCAGTACTTC
CASRFGAATYEQYF
>TRBJ2-3|few|TRBD1|TRBV11-3
TGTGCCAGCAGCTTTGACAGGGCGGATACGCAGTATTTT
CASSFDRADTQYF
>TRBJ2-3|.|.|TRBV11-2
TGTGCCAGCACAAGGACAGTAATTGGGGATACGCAGTATTTT
CASTRTVIGDTQYF
>TRBJ2-7|.|TRBD2|TRBV15
TGTGCCACCAGCAGAGATTCGCTCCGGGGACTAGCGGGAGGGCCGGTCTACGAGCAGTACTTC
CATSRDSLRGLAGGPVYEQYF
>TRBJ2-7|.|.|TRBV7-9
TGTGCCAGCAGCCCCGTAGCCAGCAGCTACGAGCAGTACTTC
CASSPVASSYEQYF
>TRBJ2-3|many|.|TRBV6-1
TGTGCCAGCACCCTCGGGAAGGGGGTCTCAGATACGCAGTATTTT
CASTLGKGVSDTQYF
>TRBJ1-2|.|.|TRBV24-1
TGTGCCACCAGTGCCTCTGGGCGGGGGAGAGAGGATGGCTACACCTTC
CATSASGRGREDGYTF
>TRBJ2-2|.|.|TRBV20-1
TGCAGTGCTAGAGATCGGGGGAGCGCGAACACCGGGGAGCTGTTTTTT
CSARDRGSANTGELFF
>TRBJ2-5|.|.|TRBV10-1
TGCGCCAGCAGTGAGTCGCTCCTGGAGACCCAGTACTTC
CASSESLLETQYF
>TRBJ1-1|.|TRBD1|TRBV7-9
TGTGCCAGCAGCAACCGGGACAGGGGTAGGTACACTGAAGCTTTCTTT
CASSNRDRGRYTEAFF
>TRBJ1-5|.|TRBD1|TRBV20-1
TGCAGTGCACCTAAGACGGGACAGGGGGCTTGGCAGCCCCAGCATTTT
CSAPKTGQGAWQPQHF
>TRBJ1-1|few|.|TRBV7-9
TGTGCCAGCAGCTTAGATTCGCCCCATCCCCCTGAAGCTTTCTTT
CASSLDSPHPPEAFF
>TRBJ2-7|.|.|TRBV4-2
TGTGCCAGCAGCCAAGATGTGGCTAGCGCTTACGAGCAGTACTTC
CASSQDVASAYEQYF
>TRBJ1-1|.|.|TRBV30
TGTGCCTGGAACAGGGCCCTCCTTGGCACTGAAGCTTTCTTT
CAWNRALLGTEAFF
>TRBJ1-5|.|TRBD1|TRBV15
TGTGCCACCAAAGGGACAGGGGATATGCAGCCCCAGCATTTT
CATKGTGDMQPQHF
>TRBJ2-7|many|TRBD2|TRBV12-3/TRBV12-4
TGTGCCAGCAGTTCCAGCGGGAAGAGCTCCTACGAGCAGTACTTC
CASSSSGKSSYEQYF
>TRBJ2-1|few|TRBD1|TRBV6-1
TGTGCCAGCAGTGAAGCGGCAGGGGGCGGCTACAATGAGCAGTTCTTC
CASSEAAGGGYNEQFF
>TRBJ2-7|.|TRBD2|TRBV20-1
TGCAGTGCTAAAAGGACTAGCGGGAGCTACGAGCAGTACTTC
CSAKRTSGSYEQYF
>TRBJ1-4|.|TRBD1|TRBV5-1
TGCGCCAGCAGCGTTCAAGGACAGGGTACCGCAACTAATGAAAAACTGTTTTTT
CASSVQGQGTATNEKLFF
>TRBJ2-7|many|TRBD2|TRBV11-2
TGTGCCAGCAGGTCCCTCGGTCGAGCGGGACGGTACGAGCAGTACTTC
CASRSLGRAGRYEQYF
>TRBJ1-1|many|.|TRBV20-1
TGCAGTGCCAAACACCAGGAAGCTTTCTTT
CSAKHQEAFF
>TRBJ2-7|few|.|TRBV7-2
TGTGCCAGCAGCTGGAGCCCCTCCTACGAGCAGTACTTC
CASSWSPSYEQYF
>TRBJ2-7|few|.|TRBV7-6
TGTGCCAGCAAGATGGACCCGAGCTCCTACGAGCAGTACTTC
CASKMDPSSYEQYF
>TRBJ2-3|few|.|TRBV12-3/TRBV12-4
TGTGCCAGCAGTTCAGGAGGGAGGAGCACAGATACGCAGTATTTT
CASSSGGRSTDTQYF
>TRBJ1-1|few|.|TRBV30
TGTGCCTGGAGTGAGGGAGGGAACACTGAAGCTTTCTTT
CAWSEGGNTEAFF
>TRBJ2-1|many|TRBD2|TRBV5-1
TGCGCCAGCAGCGACAAGCGGGAAAAACACAATGAGCAGTTCTTC
CASSDKREKHNEQFF
>TRBJ1-2|few|TRBD1|TRBV7-2
TGTGCCAGCAGCCTCCGGACAGGCACGTCGGATGGCTACACCTTC
CASSLRTGTSDGYTF
>TRBJ2-1|.|TRBD2|TRBV4-1
TGCGCCAGCAGCGAGACGGGAGCTAGCGGAACCCTCAATGAGCAGTTCTTC
CASSETGASGTLNEQFF